This TCR beta chain was sequenced for a study of spatial heterogeneity in lung cancer. Study at large: Among detected sequences, beta-chain ones consistently exceeded alpha-chain ones in number.

On this clonotype: Its antigen remains unidentified.

All TCR cDNA molecules were individually tagged with a unique molecular identifier. Each CDR3 protein gets one entry after TCRdb re-called the 5' RACE reads with MiXCR. The table shows tens of thousands of distinct CDR3 sequences, with about 12% occurring only once. General study points: Among blood samples, ubiquitous expanded tumor TCRs appeared more at resection than at follow-up.

Specified time point: sample taken at primary tumor resection. In each case, whole RNA from tumor, nontumor lung or frozen PBMC was sequenced unsorted. The donor group consisted of under 90 patients who had untreated, early-stage non-small cell lung cancer. The sample was PBMCs, taken at surgery. The clonotype originates from a female donor with early-stage non-small cell lung cancer.

CDR3 DNA: TGTGCCAGCAGCTTAGACGGGGGACGTTACAATGAGCAGTTCTTC. This codes for CASSLDGGRYNEQFF. The chain links TRBV7-2 to TRBJ2-1; possibly TRBD2 for D (6 bases). Germline-derived CDR1 and CDR2 are SGHTA and FQGNSA. The V gene lost 1 base and the J gene lost 4 bases, with 11 bases spanning the gap. CDR3 length: 15 residues. The full variable domain, with the rest looked up from reference TRBV7-2 and TRBJ2-1, is GAGVSQSPSNKVTEKGKDVELRCDPISGHTALYWYRQSLGQGLEFLIYFQGNSAPDKSGLPSDRFSAERTGGSVSTLTIQRTQQEDSAVYLCASSLDGGRYNEQFFGPGTRLTVL.